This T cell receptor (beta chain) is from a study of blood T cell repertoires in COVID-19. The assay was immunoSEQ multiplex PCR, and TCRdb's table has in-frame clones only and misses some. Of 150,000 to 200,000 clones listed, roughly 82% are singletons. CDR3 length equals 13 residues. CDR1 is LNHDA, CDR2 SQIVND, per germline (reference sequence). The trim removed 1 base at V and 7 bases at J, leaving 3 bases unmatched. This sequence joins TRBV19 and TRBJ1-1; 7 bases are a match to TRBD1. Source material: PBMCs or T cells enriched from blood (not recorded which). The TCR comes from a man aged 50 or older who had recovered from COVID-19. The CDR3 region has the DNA TGTGCCAGTAGTATAGTCCAGGGGGTTGAAGCTTTCTTT. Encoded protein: CASSIVQGVEAFF.